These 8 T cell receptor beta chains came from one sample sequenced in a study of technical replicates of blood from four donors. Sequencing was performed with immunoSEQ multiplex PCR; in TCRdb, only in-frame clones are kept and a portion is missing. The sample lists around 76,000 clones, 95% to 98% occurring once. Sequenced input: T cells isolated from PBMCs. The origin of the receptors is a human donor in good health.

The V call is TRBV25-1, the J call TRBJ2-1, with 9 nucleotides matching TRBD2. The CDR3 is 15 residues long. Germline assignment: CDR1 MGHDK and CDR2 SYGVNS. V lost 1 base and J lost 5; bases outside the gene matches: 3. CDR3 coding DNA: TGTGCCAGCAGTGAATTTGAGCGGGAGGACAATGAGCAGTTCTTC. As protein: CASSEFEREDNEQFF.

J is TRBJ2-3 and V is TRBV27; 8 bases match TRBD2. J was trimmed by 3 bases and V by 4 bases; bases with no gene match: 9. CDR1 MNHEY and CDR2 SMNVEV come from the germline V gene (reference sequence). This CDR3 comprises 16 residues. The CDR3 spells CASSYGLAGRTDTQYF. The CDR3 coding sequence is TGTGCCAGCAGTTACGGACTAGCTGGTAGAACAGATACGCAGTATTTT.

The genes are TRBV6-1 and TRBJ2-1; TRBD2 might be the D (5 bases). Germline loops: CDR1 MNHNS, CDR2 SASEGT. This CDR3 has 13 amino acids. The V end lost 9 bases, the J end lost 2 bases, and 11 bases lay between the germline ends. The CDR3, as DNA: TGTGCCAGTCGAGCGGAGGCCTACAATGAGCAGTTCTTC. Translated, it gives CASRAEAYNEQFF.

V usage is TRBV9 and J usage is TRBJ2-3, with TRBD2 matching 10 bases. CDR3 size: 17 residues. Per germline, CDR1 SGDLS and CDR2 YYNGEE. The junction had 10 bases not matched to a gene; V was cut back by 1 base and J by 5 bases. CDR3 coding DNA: TGTGCCAGCAGCGTATTTGGGGCTAGCGGGAGTAGAGATACGCAGTATTTT. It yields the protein CASSVFGASGSRDTQYF. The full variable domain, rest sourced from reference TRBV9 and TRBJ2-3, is DSGVTQTPKHLITATGQRVTLRCSPRSGDLSVYWYQQSLDQGLQFLIQYYNGEERAKGNILERFSAQQFPDLHSELNLSSLELGDSALYFCASSVFGASGSRDTQYFGPGTRLTVL.

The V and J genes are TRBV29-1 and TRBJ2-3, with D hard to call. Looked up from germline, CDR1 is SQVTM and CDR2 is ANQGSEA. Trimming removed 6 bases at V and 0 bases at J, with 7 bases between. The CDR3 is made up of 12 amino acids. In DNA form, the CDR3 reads TGCAGCGTGCTGACTAGCACAGATACGCAGTATTTT. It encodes CSVLTSTDTQYF.

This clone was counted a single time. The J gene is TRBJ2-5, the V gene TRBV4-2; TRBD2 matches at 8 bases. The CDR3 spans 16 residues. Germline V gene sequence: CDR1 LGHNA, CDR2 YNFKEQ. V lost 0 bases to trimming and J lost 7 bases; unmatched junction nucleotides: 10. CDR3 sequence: CASSQEQAGAVVTQYF. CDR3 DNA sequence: TGTGCCAGCAGCCAAGAACAAGCGGGAGCGGTGGTGACCCAGTACTTC.

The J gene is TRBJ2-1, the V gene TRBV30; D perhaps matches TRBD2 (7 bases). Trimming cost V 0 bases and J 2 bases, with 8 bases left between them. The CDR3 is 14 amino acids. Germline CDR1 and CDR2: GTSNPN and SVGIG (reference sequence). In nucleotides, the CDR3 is TGTGCCTGGAGTGTGGGGGGGCCCTACAATGAGCAGTTCTTC. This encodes CAWSVGGPYNEQFF.

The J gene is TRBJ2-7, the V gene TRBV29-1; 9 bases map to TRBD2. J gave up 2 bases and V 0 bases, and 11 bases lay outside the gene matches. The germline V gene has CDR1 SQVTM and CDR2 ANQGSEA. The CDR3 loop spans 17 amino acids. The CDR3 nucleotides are TGCAGCGTTGAAGATCCTAGGCGACTAGCGGTTCCCTACGAGCAGTACTTC. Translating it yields CSVEDPRRLAVPYEQYF.